Below are 20 T cell receptor beta chains sequenced from a single sample in a study of cytomegalovirus exposure and HLA in healthy donors. The PCR contained 60 Vbeta and 13 Jbeta primers. TCRdb's copy holds only in-frame clones and misses some; the assay was immunoSEQ multiplex PCR. The sample gives around 140,000 clones, about 80% of which show up once; more than 10% is in the top ten. Sequenced input: PBMCs. The receptors derive from a man aged 35-49 years in good health and CMV-seropositive.

This clone showed up just once. The chain recombines TRBV28 with TRBJ2-7; TRBD1 aligns across 8 bases. This CDR3 has 14 residues. The trim removed 6 bases at V and 1 base at J, leaving 5 bases unmatched. CDR1 and CDR2 from the germline V gene are MDHEN and SYDVKM. CDR3 bases: TGTGCCAGCAGCCCTCGGGACAGGTCCTACGAGCAGTACTTC. This translates into CASSPRDRSYEQYF.

The chain combines TRBV28 with TRBJ2-7, with D possibly being TRBD1 (5 bases). Germline V lookup: CDR1 MDHEN, CDR2 SYDVKM. The V gene lost 7 bases and the J gene lost 2 bases, with 12 bases spanning the gap. This CDR3 contains 13 residues. CDR3 residues: CASTRVGPYEQYF. CDR3 coding DNA: TGTGCCAGCACCAGGGTTGGGCCCTACGAGCAGTACTTC.

The chain combines TRBV2 with TRBJ2-1; TRBD2 aligns across 8 bases. Germline V gene sequence: CDR1 SNHLY, CDR2 FYNNEI. This CDR3 region has 17 residues. Trimming took 3 bases from V and 4 from J; bases not matched to a gene: 11. The chain's CDR3 is CASSDLELAGSYNEQFF. For the CDR3, the DNA is TGTGCCAGCAGTGACCTCGAGCTAGCGGGCAGTTACAATGAGCAGTTCTTC.

V and J are TRBV25-1 and TRBJ2-3; 9 bases line up with TRBD2. This CDR3 has 17 amino acids. Trimming cost V 5 bases and J 2 bases; bases outside gene matches: 11. Germline CDR1 reads MGHDK; CDR2 reads SYGVNS. This chain's CDR3 is CASSSTAAGGFTDTQYF. In DNA form, the CDR3 reads TGTGCCAGCAGTTCAACAGCAGCGGGAGGATTCACAGATACGCAGTATTTT.

This clone was counted only a few times. V gene TRBV4-3 combines with J gene TRBJ2-7; tentative D call: TRBD2 (6 bases). Germline assignment: CDR1 LGHNA and CDR2 YSLEER. V lost 3 bases, J lost 3 bases, and 18 bases lay in between. The CDR3 is 16 residues long. The CDR3 here is CASSQLPGRGYYEQYF. The CDR3 DNA follows: TGCGCCAGCAGCCAGCTCCCTGGGCGGGGCTACTACGAGCAGTACTTC.

The chain has TRBV9 and TRBJ2-7, with a weak D call TRBD2 (6 bases). This CDR3 comprises 13 residues. V lost 4 bases, J lost 5 bases, and 13 bases lay in between. Germline assignment: CDR1 SGDLS and CDR2 YYNGEE. CDR3 in amino acids: CASSFRWGDEQYF. DNA of the CDR3: TGTGCCAGCAGCTTCCGTTGGGGGGACGAGCAGTACTTC.

V is TRBV27 and J is TRBJ2-7, with 9 nucleotides matching TRBD2. This CDR3 has 15 amino acids. Germline CDR1 reads MNHEY; CDR2 reads SMNVEV (reference sequence). Trimming at V came to 3 bases and at J to 7 bases, leaving 10 bases not matched to a gene. CDR3 sequence reads: CASSFSGSGGLEQYF. The CDR3 DNA follows: TGTGCCAGCAGTTTTAGCGGGAGTGGGGGTTTGGAGCAGTACTTC.

The V gene is TRBV6-5, the J gene TRBJ1-5; D is unclear. Germline V gene sequence: CDR1 MNHEY, CDR2 SVGAGI. The CDR3 contains 14 residues. The V gene lost 7 bases and the J gene lost 6 bases, with 16 bases spanning the gap. The CDR3 is CASKSGPLVQPQHF. The CDR3 DNA reads TGTGCCAGCAAGAGCGGGCCTTTAGTTCAGCCCCAGCATTTT.

This chain links TRBV5-6 with TRBJ1-5; no clear D gene. This CDR3 has 13 amino acids. Germline V CDR1 and CDR2: SGHDT, YYEEEE. Trimming took off 2 bases at V and 5 bases at J, with 8 bases between the two ends. CDR3 coding DNA: TGTGCCAGCAGCTTAGGGAGGGATCAGCCCCAGCATTTT. This translates into CASSLGRDQPQHF.

DNA of the CDR3: TGTGCCAGTAGTAGAACCCTAGACAGCTCTTTTGACAGCAATCAGCCCCAGCATTTT. Translation: CASSRTLDSSFDSNQPQHF. This chain connects TRBV19 to TRBJ1-5, with D tentatively TRBD1 (5 bases). Looked up from germline, CDR1 is LNHDA and CDR2 is SQIVND (reference sequence). The CDR3 contains 19 residues. V was trimmed by 4 bases and J by 1 base, leaving 23 bases between them.

The rearrangement links TRBV5-1 to TRBJ1-5, with D uncertain. Trimming stripped 8 bases from V and 0 bases from J, with 6 bases between. Per germline, CDR1 SGHRS and CDR2 YFSETQ. CDR3 size: 12 residues. The CDR3 sequence is CARKHSNQPQHF. The CDR3 DNA is TGCGCCAGGAAGCATAGCAATCAGCCCCAGCATTTT. Using reference TRBV5-1 and TRBJ1-5 for the parts outside the CDR3, the full variable domain is KAGVTQTPRYLIKTRGQQVTLSCSPISGHRSVSWYQQTPGQGLQFLFEYFSETQRNKGNFPGRFSGRQFSNSRSEMNVSTLELGDSALYLCARKHSNQPQHFGDGTRLSIL.

This rearrangement joins TRBV5-1 to TRBJ2-1; the match to TRBD2 covers 7 bases. Losses at the gene ends were 4 bases for V and 1 base for J; bases not matched to a gene: 11. This CDR3 spans 17 amino acids. The germline CDR1 and CDR2 sequences are SGHRS and YFSETQ. The CDR3 region has the DNA TGCGCCAGCAGCGGGGTGGTAGCGGGTCCGTCCTACAATGAGCAGTTCTTC. Translating it yields CASSGVVAGPSYNEQFF.

This chain links TRBV6-5 with TRBJ2-7; TRBD1 matches 9 bases. The trim removed 6 bases at V and 3 bases at J, leaving 3 bases unmatched. There are 13 residues in the CDR3. Germline CDR1 reads MNHEY; CDR2 reads SVGAGI. The CDR3 region is CASRTTGGYEQYF. CDR3 nucleotides: TGTGCCAGCAGGACGACAGGGGGCTACGAGCAGTACTTC.

The rearrangement links TRBV20-1 to TRBJ2-7; D remains ambiguous. V was pared by 4 bases and J by 12 bases, with 10 bases between. The CDR3 is 9 residues long. Germline CDR1 DFQATT, CDR2 SNEGSKA (reference sequence). CDR3 in amino acids: CSAKSGGYF. The CDR3 nucleotides read TGCAGTGCTAAGTCGGGTGGGTACTTC.

The CDR3 sequence is CASSPGGIGSGELFF. CDR3 DNA sequence: TGCGCCAGCAGCCCGGGGGGGATTGGGTCCGGGGAGCTGTTTTTT. This rearrangement joins TRBV5-1 to TRBJ2-2; TRBD2 matches 8 bases. The CDR3 consists of 15 residues. Germline CDR1 SGHRS, CDR2 YFSETQ. V trimming: 4 bases; J trimming: 6 bases; junction bases outside the gene matches: 8.

This chain's CDR3 is CASSVTGEGTYEQYF. The CDR3 DNA reads TGTGCCAGTAGTGTAACAGGGGAAGGAACCTACGAGCAGTACTTC. The V call is TRBV19, the J call TRBJ2-7; 7 nucleotides align to TRBD1. CDR3 size: 15 residues. Germline V gene data show CDR1 as LNHDA and CDR2 as SQIVND (reference sequence). The J segment lost 2 bases and the V segment lost 5 bases, leaving 9 bases of the junction unmatched.

The chain carries TRBV25-1 and TRBJ1-5, with 7 bases fitting TRBD1. The junction had 2 bases not matched to a gene; V was cut back by 4 bases and J by 5 bases. Germline V gene data show CDR1 as MGHDK and CDR2 as SYGVNS. This CDR3 region has 13 residues. The CDR3 here is CASSAGGHQPQHF. DNA of the CDR3: TGTGCCAGCAGTGCAGGGGGTCATCAGCCCCAGCATTTT. Full variable domain (missing parts from reference TRBV25-1 and TRBJ1-5): EADIYQTPRYLVIGTGKKITLECSQTMGHDKMYWYQQDPGMELHLIHYSYGVNSTEKGDLSSESTVSRIRTEHFPLTLESARPSHTSQYLCASSAGGHQPQHFGDGTRLSIL.

The chain links TRBV6-1 to TRBJ2-1; D perhaps matches TRBD2 (5 bases). There are 14 residues in the CDR3. Germline CDR1 reads MNHNS; CDR2 reads SASEGT. V lost 8 bases and J 2 bases, leaving 13 bases between the germline ends. CDR3 DNA sequence: TGTGCCAGCCGAGAGGGAAAGCCCTACAATGAGCAGTTCTTC. It specifies CASREGKPYNEQFF.

In its sample, this clone was seen a few times. V gene TRBV4-1 combines with J gene TRBJ2-3, with D possibly being TRBD2 (7 bases). CDR1 is MGHRA and CDR2 is YSYEKL in the germline V gene. V was cut by 6 bases and J by 0 bases, with 16 bases left in between. This CDR3 is built from 16 residues. CDR3 in amino acids: CASSKGGAESTDTQYF. The DNA of the CDR3 is TGCGCCAGCAGTAAAGGGGGGGCAGAGAGCACAGATACGCAGTATTTT.

The V and J genes are TRBV6-6 and TRBJ2-5; 7 bases agree with TRBD2. The CDR3 sequence is 14 residues long. Losses at the gene ends were 4 bases for V and 0 bases for J; bases not matched to a gene: 2. CDR1 is MNHNY, CDR2 SVGAGI, per germline (reference sequence). The CDR3 spells CASSLGGNQETQYF. The CDR3 DNA follows: TGTGCCAGCAGTTTGGGAGGGAACCAAGAGACCCAGTACTTC.